This T cell receptor beta chain was observed in a study of cytomegalovirus exposure and HLA in healthy donors listed by TCRdb under 2017. With respect to the entire study: The 550 to 750 repertoires of the first cohort and the 95 to 150 validation repertoires were produced on the same platform, according to a later analysis. The study combined high-throughput TCR immunosequencing, statistical association of individual TCRs with disease status, and machine learning to predict cytomegalovirus infection status. Besides the first cohort of around 700 subjects, a separate validation cohort made up of roughly 120 different subjects was used. The aim of the study was to test whether cataloging public T cell receptors could identify signatures of past pathogen exposure.

Donors formed part of the validation cohort, which comprised about 120 subjects and was distinct from the first cohort of some 700 subjects. The germline V gene yields SGHVS for CDR1 and FNYEAQ for CDR2. The CDR3 sequence holds 15 residues, the cysteine and phenylalanine included. Just the 45-base CDR3 DNA is kept, in frame starting at base 1. Clipping removes 5 bases from V and 3 bases from J, with 7 as the unmatched junction base count. What the work shows at the level of the full study, not this receptor alone: In vitro tests confirmed that three of the cytomegalovirus-associated TCR beta chains recognize cytomegalovirus antigens. A total of around 150 TCR beta chains were listed by the study as associated with cytomegalovirus. According to the authors, the approach could potentially be generalized to other disease states and immunological phenotypes. The classifier was reported to diagnose cytomegalovirus status with high specificity and sensitivity in both the original cohort and the validation cohort. A later analysis lacked HLA typing for the validation cohort, so it scored co-occurrence in that cohort across all 110 or so repertoires. Most TCR sequences were observed very rarely across donors, whereas some public TCRs were present in many individuals. Of the cluster scores, approximately 94% were above 0 in a later analysis, which found that TCRs clustered in the first cohort also tended to co-occur in the 120 validation repertoires.

As regards this clone: Its antigen is unknown. No per-base quality is available; no much larger clone lies one base away.

Library preparation used the immunoSEQ multiplex PCR assay. The original pipeline was this. To diagnose cytomegalovirus status from the catalog of TCR beta chain sequences, a statistical classification framework was built. Entries here come from immuneACCESS through TCRdb and include only in-frame sequences with V and J called. Some clones fail to appear in such tables; in the studies checked, an unresolved V gene covers under half of the shortfall, and the cause of the remainder is unknown. V, J and clone size are taken as reported in that table, and D and trimming were inferred from the DNA itself. Within this sample are about 170,000 clones, with nearly 90% of them counted one time only. The ten largest make up 9% to 12% of the sample.

The sequence derives from a woman younger than 35 in good health and CMV-seropositive. The chain uses TRBV7-6 and TRBJ1-1, with 9 central nucleotides matching TRBD1. The specimen was PBMCs. CDR3 reads: CASSARTGDDTEAFF. The bases read TGTGCCAGCAGCGCCCGGACAGGGGACGACACTGAAGCTTTCTTT.